These 2 T cell receptor beta chains originate from one sample sequenced in a study of vaccination effects on CD4 cells after COVID-19. CD4+ T cell isolation took place after approximately 11 days of culture. Profiling relied on immunoSEQ multiplex PCR, and the TCRdb table lists in-frame clones only, not all of them. Of about 51,000 clones in the sample, around 76% are singletons; the top ten hold around 7.9%. These receptors lack a known antigen. Sequencing used CD4+ T cells from PBMCs cultured without peptide, obtained before COVID-19 vaccination. The receptors originated from a human donor who had a prior SARS-CoV-2 infection.

This sequence joins TRBV5-1 and TRBJ2-1; 14 bases line up with TRBD2. V was pared by 3 bases and J by 0 bases, with 8 bases of the junction left unmatched. This CDR3 spans 19 amino acids. Germline lookup yields CDR1 SGHRS and CDR2 YFSETQ. The CDR3 DNA reads TGCGCCAGCAGCTCGTCCGGGACTAGCGGGGGCAGCTCCTACAATGAGCAGTTCTTC. It specifies CASSSSGTSGGSSYNEQFF. Full variable domain (outside the CDR3, taken from reference TRBV5-1 and TRBJ2-1): KAGVTQTPRYLIKTRGQQVTLSCSPISGHRSVSWYQQTPGQGLQFLFEYFSETQRNKGNFPGRFSGRQFSNSRSEMNVSTLELGDSALYLCASSSSGTSGGSSYNEQFFGPGTRLTVL.

The V call is TRBV9, the J call TRBJ2-3; 7 bases fit TRBD2. Germline loops: CDR1 SGDLS, CDR2 YYNGEE. The CDR3 length is 14 residues. The junction had 7 bases not matched to a gene; V was cut back by 4 bases and J by 5 bases. This CDR3 is CASSQRLAGDTQYF. As DNA, the CDR3 is TGTGCCAGCAGCCAGAGACTAGCAGGAGATACGCAGTATTTT.